The clone carrying this T cell receptor (beta chain) appeared many times. Its target is unknown. TCRdb fed the 5' RACE reads into MiXCR, producing one record per CDR3 protein. The sample has approximately 11,000 distinct CDR3 sequences; 5.5% to 7.5% are singletons. Germline V gene data show CDR1 as SQVTM and CDR2 as ANQGSEA. Trimming took 4 bases from V and 0 from J, leaving 9 bases between them. This CDR3 spans 13 amino acids. These data originate in a study of spatial heterogeneity in lung cancer. The time point was: sample taken at primary tumor resection. A total of fewer than 80 untreated early-stage non-small cell lung cancer patients served as donors. Study conclusions and caveats: The study found ubiquitous expanded tumor TCRs in blood more at resection than follow-up.

Source: PBMCs, taken at surgery. The receptor's source is a male donor with early-stage non-small cell lung cancer. The genes are TRBV29-1 and TRBJ1-1; no reliable D call. In nucleotides, the CDR3 is TGCAGCGTTGTGGAGATAGTGAACACTGAAGCTTTCTTT. It translates to CSVVEIVNTEAFF.